This TCR beta chain was sequenced for a study of STAT3 mutations in large granular lymphocyte leukemia. General study findings and limits: Every T-LGLL patient had at least one immunodominant TCRbeta clonotype.

With regard to this clone: What it binds is not known.

This table comes from immunoSEQ multiplex PCR, and its TCRdb copy is limited to in-frame clones, with some not included. Of about 16,000 clones listed, approximately 84% were seen once; the top ten hold 6.5% to 9.5%. Germline V gene data show CDR1 as SGHDT and CDR2 as YYEEEE. This CDR3 is 15 amino acids long. The ends were cut back, 5 bases at V and 4 bases at J, with 18 bases in the middle. Material: peripheral blood mononuclear cells. The origin of this receptor is a man over 45 with T-cell large granular lymphocyte leukemia. Some clones in this sample may be carry-over from other donors' samples. The rearrangement uses TRBV5-6 and TRBJ2-5; a weak D match, TRBD2 (6 bases). In nucleotides, the CDR3 is TGTGCCAGCAGTGGTGGTGCGGGGCCCACAGAGACCCAGTACTTC. Its translation is CASSGGAGPTETQYF.